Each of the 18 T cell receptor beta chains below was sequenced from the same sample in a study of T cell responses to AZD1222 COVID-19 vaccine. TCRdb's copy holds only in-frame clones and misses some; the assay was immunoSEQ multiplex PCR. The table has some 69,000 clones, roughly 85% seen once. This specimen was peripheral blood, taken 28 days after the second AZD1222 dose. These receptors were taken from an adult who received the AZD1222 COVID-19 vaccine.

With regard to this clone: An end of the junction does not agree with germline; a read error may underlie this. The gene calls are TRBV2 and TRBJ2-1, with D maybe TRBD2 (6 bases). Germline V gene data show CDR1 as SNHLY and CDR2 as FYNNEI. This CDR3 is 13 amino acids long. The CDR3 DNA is TGTGCCAGCAGTGAAGACCTAGTCGGTAGGAGGGTCTTC. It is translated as CASSEDLVGRRVF.

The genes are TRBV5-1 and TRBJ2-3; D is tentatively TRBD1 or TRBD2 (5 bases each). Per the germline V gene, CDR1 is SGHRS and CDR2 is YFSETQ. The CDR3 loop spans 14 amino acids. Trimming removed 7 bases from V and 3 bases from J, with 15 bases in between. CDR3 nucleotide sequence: TGCGCCAGCGGCTCAGGGACCGGGACAGATACGCAGTATTTT. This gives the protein CASGSGTGTDTQYF.

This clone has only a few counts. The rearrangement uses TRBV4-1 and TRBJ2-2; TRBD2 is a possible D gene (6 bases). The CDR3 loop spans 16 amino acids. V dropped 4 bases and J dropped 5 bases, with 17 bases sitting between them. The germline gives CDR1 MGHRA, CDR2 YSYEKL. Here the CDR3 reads CASSLTVGGGTGELFF. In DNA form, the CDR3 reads TGCGCCAGCAGCCTGACCGTGGGCGGAGGGACCGGGGAGCTGTTTTTT.

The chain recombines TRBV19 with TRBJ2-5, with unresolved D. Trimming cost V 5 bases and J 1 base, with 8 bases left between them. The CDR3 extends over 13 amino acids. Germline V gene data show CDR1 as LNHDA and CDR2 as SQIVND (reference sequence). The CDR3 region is CASSGNSQETQYF. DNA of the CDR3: TGTGCCAGTAGTGGCAACTCCCAAGAGACCCAGTACTTC.

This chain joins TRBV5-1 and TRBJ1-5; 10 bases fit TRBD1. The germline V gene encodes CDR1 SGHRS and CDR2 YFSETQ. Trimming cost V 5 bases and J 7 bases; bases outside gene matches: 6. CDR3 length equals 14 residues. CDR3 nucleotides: TGCGCCAGCAGTCTGACAGGGGGCGAACAGCCCCAGCATTTT. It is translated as CASSLTGGEQPQHF.

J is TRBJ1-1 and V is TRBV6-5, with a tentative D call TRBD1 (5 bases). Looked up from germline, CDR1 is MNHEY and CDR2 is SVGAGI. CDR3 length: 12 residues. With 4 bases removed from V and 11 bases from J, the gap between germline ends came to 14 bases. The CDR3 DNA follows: TGTGCCAGCAGTTCGGGGAGGGGTACGGCTTTCTTT. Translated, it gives CASSSGRGTAFF.

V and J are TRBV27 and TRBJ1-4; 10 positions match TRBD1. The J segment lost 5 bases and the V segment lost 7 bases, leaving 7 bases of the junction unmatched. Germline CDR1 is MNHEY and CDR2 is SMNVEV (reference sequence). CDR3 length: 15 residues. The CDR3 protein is CASKDRGMGNEKLFF. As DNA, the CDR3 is TGTGCCAGCAAGGACAGGGGGATGGGGAATGAAAAACTGTTTTTT. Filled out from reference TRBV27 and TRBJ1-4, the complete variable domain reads EAQVTQNPRYLITVTGKKLTVTCSQNMNHEYMSWYRQDPGLGLRQIYYSMNVEVTDKGDVPEGYKVSRKEKRNFPLILESPSPNQTSLYFCASKDRGMGNEKLFFGSGTQLSVL.

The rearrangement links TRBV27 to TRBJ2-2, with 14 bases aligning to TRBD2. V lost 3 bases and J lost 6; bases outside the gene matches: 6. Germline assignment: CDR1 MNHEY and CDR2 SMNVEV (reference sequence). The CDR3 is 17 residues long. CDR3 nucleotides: TGTGCCAGCAGTTTTACTAGACTAGCGGGAGGGCCCGGGGAGCTGTTTTTT. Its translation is CASSFTRLAGGPGELFF.

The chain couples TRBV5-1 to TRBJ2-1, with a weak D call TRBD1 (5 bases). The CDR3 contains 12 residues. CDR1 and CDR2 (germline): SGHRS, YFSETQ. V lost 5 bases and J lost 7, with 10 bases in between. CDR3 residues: CASSPQVNEQFF. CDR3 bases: TGCGCCAGCAGTCCACAGGTGAATGAGCAGTTCTTC.

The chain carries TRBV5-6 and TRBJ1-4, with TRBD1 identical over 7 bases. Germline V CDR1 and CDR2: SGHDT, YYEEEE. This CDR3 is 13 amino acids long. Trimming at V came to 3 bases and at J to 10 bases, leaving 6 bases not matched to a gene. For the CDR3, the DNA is TGTGCCAGCAGCTCCCAGGGGGTGGGAAAACTGTTTTTT. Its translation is CASSSQGVGKLFF. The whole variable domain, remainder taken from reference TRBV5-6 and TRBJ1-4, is DAGVTQSPTHLIKTRGQQVTLRCSPKSGHDTVSWYQQALGQGPQFIFQYYEEEERQRGNFPDRFSGHQFPNYSSELNVNALLLGDSALYLCASSSQGVGKLFFGSGTQLSVL.

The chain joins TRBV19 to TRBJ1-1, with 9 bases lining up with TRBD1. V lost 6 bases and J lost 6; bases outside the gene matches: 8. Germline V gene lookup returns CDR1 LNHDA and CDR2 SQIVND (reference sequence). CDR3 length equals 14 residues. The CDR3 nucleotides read TGTGCCAGTAGCGCGATACAGGGGGCCCCTGAAGCTTTCTTT. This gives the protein CASSAIQGAPEAFF. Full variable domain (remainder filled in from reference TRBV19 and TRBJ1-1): DGGITQSPKYLFRKEGQNVTLSCEQNLNHDAMYWYRQDPGQGLRLIYYSQIVNDFQKGDIAEGYSVSREKKESFPLTVTSAQKNPTAFYLCASSAIQGAPEAFFGQGTRLTVV.

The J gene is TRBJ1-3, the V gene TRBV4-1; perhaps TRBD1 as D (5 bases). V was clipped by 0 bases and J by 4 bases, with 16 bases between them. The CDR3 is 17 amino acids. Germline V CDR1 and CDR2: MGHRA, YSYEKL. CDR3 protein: CASSQDRAGSSGNTIYF. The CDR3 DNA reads TGCGCCAGCAGCCAAGATAGGGCAGGGAGTTCCGGAAACACCATATATTTT.

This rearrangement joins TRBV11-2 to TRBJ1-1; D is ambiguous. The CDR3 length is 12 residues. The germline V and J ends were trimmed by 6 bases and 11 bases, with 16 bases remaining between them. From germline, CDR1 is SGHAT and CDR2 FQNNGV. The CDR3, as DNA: TGTGCCAGCAGTTCCACCACCATGGGGGCTTTCTTT. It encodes CASSSTTMGAFF.

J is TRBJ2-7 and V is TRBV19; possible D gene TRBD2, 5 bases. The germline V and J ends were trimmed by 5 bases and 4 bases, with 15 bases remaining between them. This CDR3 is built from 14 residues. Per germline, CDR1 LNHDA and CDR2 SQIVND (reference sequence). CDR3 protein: CASSWRNAEYEQYF. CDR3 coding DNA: TGTGCCAGTAGTTGGAGGAACGCCGAGTACGAGCAGTACTTC.

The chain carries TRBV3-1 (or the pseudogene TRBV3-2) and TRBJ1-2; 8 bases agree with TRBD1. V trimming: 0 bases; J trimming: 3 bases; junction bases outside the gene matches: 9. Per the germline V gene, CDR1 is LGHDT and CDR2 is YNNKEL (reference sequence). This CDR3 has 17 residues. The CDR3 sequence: CASSQETGTGGYYGYTF. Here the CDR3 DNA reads TGTGCCAGCAGCCAAGAGACCGGGACAGGAGGGTACTATGGCTACACCTTC.

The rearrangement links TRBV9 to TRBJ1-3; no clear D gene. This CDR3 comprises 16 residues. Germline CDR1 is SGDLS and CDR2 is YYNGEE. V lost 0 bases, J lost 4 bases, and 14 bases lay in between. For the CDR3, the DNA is TGTGCCAGCAGCGTAGAGGATCGATGGGCGGGAAACACCATATATTTT. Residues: CASSVEDRWAGNTIYF.

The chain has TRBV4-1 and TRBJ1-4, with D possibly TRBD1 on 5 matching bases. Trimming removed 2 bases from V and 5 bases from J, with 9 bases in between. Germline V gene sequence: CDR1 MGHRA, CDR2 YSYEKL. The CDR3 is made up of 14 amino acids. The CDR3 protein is CASSQMGPNEKLFF. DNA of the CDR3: TGCGCCAGCAGCCAAATGGGGCCCAATGAAAAACTGTTTTTT.

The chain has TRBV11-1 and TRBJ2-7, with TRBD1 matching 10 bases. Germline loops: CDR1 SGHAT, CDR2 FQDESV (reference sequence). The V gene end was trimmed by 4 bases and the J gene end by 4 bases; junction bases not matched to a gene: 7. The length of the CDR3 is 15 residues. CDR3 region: CASSSGQGKWYEQYF. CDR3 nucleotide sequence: TGTGCCAGCAGCTCGGGACAGGGGAAATGGTACGAGCAGTACTTC.